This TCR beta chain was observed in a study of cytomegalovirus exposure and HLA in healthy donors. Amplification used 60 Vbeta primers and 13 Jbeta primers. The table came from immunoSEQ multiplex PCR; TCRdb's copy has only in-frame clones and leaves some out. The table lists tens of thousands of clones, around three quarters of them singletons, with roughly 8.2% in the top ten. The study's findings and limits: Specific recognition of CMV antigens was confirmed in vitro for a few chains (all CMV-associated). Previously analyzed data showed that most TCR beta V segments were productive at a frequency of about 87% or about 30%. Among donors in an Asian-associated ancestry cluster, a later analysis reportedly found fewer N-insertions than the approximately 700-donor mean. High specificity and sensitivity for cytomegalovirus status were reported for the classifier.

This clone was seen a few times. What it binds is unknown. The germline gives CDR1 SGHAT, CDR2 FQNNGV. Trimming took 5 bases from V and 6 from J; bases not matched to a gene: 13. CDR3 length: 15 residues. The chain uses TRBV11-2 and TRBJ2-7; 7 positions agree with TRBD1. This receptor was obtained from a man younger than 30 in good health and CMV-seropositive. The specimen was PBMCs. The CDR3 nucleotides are TGTGCCAGCAGCCCAAGACAGGGTGGATCTCTCGAGCAGTACTTC. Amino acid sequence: CASSPRQGGSLEQYF.